The sequence of this T cell receptor beta chain was determined in a study of T cell changes during pregnancy in multiple sclerosis. Generated by immunoSEQ multiplex PCR, the TCRdb table keeps only in-frame clones and is missing some. The sample lists some 40,000 clones, roughly 93% seen once, with around 8.3% in the top ten. This CDR3 spans 16 amino acids. V lost 5 bases, J lost 6 bases, and 13 bases stayed unmatched. CDR1 is MNHEY and CDR2 is SMNVEV in the germline V gene (reference sequence). Sample: CD8+ T cells from peripheral blood mononuclear cells, taken in the third trimester of pregnancy. The chain recombines TRBV27 with TRBJ2-3; TRBD1 matches at 8 bases. The receptor comes from a female donor with multiple sclerosis, enrolled in a pregnancy study. DNA for the CDR3: TGTGCCAGCAGTAGGGGCGACAGGGGATCGGCCGATACGCAGTATTTT. This encodes CASSRGDRGSADTQYF.